This T cell receptor (beta chain) was identified in a study of blood T cells in healthy people across ages. A second PCR, run for roughly 7 to 12 cycles, used a sample-barcoded 5' primer plus a J-beta primer mix. Using its own MiXCR run on the 5' RACE reads, TCRdb lists one record per CDR3 protein. This sample has 800,000 to 900,000 distinct CDR3 sequences, with 60% to 80% found just once. This clonotype showed up just a few times. The CDR3 totals 14 residues. The germline V and J ends were trimmed by 7 bases and 0 bases, with 10 bases remaining between them. Donors gave around 10 milliliters of peripheral blood apiece.

The chain joins TRBV12-3 or TRBV12-4 to TRBJ2-4; possibly TRBD1 or TRBD2 for D (5 bases each). The sequence derives from a man aged 25-40 years in good health. The sample was blood. The CDR3 nucleotides are TGTGCCAGCAACCAGGGACCAGCCAAAAACATTCAGTACTTC. Translated: CASNQGPAKNIQYF.